This TCR beta chain was recovered during a study of T cells after yellow fever vaccination. In the study overall: Preparation of the low-cell-number fractions used SMART-Seq v4 Ultra Low Input. Study-level results: The booster response re-showed most primary clones: around 95% CD4, approximately 86% CD8. Only a small proportion of the clonotypes turned up in both the CD4 and the CD8 compartments, likely arising from convergent recombination.

This clonotype was counted only a few times. Its cognate antigen is unknown. The CDR3 covers 17 residues. V gave up 10 bases and J gave up 2 bases, with 26 bases separating them. CDR1 is LGHDT and CDR2 is YNNKEL in the germline V gene (reference sequence). Generation of TCR cDNA used 5'RACE template switching (which added a universal primer site and UMIs). Each CDR3 protein is one row after TCRdb ran MiXCR on the 5' RACE reads. The top ten hold around 17% of the sample, which has roughly 330,000 distinct CDR3 sequences, around 7% seen once. The sample was PBMCs, taken roughly seven weeks after the first yellow fever vaccination. V is TRBV3-1 and J is TRBJ2-5; D might be TRBD2 (6 bases). The TCR comes from a man aged 18 to 30 who received the YFV17D yellow fever vaccine. The CDR3, as DNA: TGTGCCACCACCCAAGTAGTGATAGCGGTGTCACAAGAGACCCAGTACTTC. Protein: CATTQVVIAVSQETQYF.